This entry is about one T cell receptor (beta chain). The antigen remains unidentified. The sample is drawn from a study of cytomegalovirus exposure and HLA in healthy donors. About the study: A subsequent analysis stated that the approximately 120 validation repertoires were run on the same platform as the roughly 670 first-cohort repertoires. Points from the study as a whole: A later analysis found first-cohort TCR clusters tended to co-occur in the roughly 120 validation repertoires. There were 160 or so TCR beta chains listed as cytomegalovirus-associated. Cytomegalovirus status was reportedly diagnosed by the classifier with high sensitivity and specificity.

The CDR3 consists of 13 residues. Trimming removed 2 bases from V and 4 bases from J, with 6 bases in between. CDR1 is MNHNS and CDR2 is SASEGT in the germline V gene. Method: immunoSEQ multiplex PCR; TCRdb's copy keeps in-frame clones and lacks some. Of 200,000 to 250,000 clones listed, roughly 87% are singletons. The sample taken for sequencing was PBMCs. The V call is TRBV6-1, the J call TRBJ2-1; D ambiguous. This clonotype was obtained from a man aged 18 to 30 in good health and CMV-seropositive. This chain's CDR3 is CASSEKVYNEQFF. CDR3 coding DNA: TGTGCCAGCAGTGAAAAGGTTTACAATGAGCAGTTCTTC.